This TCR beta chain is drawn from a study of vaccination and CD4 T cells after COVID-19. Trimming left V 1 base short and J 2 bases short, with 5 bases between. CDR1 is SEHNR, CDR2 FQNEAQ, per germline (reference sequence). The CDR3 loop spans 13 amino acids. Once obtained from cultured CD4+ T cells, the DNA was sequenced using the Oncomine TCR Beta short-read assay. TCRdb itself ran the PCR reads through MiXCR, one entry per CDR3 protein. Among 12,000 to 15,000 distinct CDR3 sequences listed, 52% were seen once. Points on this clonotype: Antigen specificity is unknown.

The treatment here: approximately 9-day PBMC culture with coronavirus spike peptide pools or control peptides (ViraFEST assay). With 9.5 to 10 ug/ml peptide pools and roughly 10 IU/ml IL-2, PBMCs were cultured at some 2.2 million per well. V gene TRBV7-9 combines with J gene TRBJ1-2; D not resolved. The clonotype was recovered from a human donor who had recovered from COVID-19. The sample comprised CD4+ T cells from blood, cultured in vitro. CDR3 in DNA: TGTGCCAGCAGCTTAGAGATAAACTATGGCTACACCTTC. Translating gives CASSLEINYGYTF.